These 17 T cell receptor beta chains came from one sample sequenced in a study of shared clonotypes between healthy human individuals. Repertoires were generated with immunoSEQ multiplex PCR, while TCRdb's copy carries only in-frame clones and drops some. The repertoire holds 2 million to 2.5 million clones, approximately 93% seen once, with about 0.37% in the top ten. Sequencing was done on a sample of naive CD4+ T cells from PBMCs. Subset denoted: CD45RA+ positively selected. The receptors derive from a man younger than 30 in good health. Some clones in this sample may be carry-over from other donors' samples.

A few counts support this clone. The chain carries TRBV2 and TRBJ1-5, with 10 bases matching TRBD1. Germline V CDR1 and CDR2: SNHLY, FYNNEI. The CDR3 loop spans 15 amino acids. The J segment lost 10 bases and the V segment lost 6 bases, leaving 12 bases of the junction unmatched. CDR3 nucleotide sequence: TGTGCCAGCAGAGGTACCCGGGACAGGGGTGGTCCCCAGCATTTT. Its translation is CASRGTRDRGGPQHF. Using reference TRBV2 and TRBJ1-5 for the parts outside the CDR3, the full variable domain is EPEVTQTPSHQVTQMGQEVILRCVPISNHLYFYWYRQILGQKVEFLVSFYNNEISEKSEIFDDQFSVERPDGSNFTLKIRSTKLEDSAMYFCASRGTRDRGGPQHFGDGTRLSIL.

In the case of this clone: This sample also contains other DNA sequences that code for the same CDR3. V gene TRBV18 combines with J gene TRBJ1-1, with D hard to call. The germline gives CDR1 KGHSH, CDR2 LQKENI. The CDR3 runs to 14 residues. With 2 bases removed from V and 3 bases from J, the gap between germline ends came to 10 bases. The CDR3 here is CASSPTPGDTEAFF. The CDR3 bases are TGTGCCAGCTCACCAACCCCCGGGGACACTGAAGCTTTCTTT.

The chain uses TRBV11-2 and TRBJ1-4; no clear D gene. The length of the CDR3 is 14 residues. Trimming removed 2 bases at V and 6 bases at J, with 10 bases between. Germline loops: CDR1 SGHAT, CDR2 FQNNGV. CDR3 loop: CASSLWTQDEKLFF. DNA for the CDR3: TGTGCCAGCAGCTTATGGACGCAGGATGAAAAACTGTTTTTT.

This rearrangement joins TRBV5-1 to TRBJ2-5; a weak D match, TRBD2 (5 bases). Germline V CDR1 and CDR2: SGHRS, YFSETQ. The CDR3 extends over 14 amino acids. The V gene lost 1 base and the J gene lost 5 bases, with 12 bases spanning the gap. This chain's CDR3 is CASSLFGSEETQYF. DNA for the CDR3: TGCGCCAGCAGCTTGTTCGGTAGCGAGGAGACCCAGTACTTC.

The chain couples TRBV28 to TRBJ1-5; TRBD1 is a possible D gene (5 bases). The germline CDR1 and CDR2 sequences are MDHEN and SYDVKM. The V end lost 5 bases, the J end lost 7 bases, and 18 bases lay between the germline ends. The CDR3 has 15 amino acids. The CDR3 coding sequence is TGTGCCAGCAGTCCCCCCCGGGGGGGAGTACAGCCCCAGCATTTT. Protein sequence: CASSPPRGGVQPQHF.

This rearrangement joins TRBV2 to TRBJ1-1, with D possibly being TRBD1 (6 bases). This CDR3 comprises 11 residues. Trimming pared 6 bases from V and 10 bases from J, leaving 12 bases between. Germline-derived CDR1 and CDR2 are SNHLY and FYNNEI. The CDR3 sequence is CASSEQGTAFF. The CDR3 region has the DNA TGTGCCAGCAGCGAACAGGGCACAGCTTTCTTT.

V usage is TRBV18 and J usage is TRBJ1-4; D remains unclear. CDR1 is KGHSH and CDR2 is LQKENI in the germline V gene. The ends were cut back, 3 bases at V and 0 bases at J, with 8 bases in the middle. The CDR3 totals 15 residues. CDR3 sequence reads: CASSPVGSTNEKLFF. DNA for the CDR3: TGTGCCAGCTCACCCGTCGGGTCAACTAATGAAAAACTGTTTTTT.

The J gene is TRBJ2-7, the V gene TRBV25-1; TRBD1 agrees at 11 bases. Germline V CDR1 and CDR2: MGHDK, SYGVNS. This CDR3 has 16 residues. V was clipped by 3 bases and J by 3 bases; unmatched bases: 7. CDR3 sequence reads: CASSERQGQGGYEQYF. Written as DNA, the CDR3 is TGTGCCAGCAGTGAGCGCCAGGGACAGGGGGGCTACGAGCAGTACTTC.

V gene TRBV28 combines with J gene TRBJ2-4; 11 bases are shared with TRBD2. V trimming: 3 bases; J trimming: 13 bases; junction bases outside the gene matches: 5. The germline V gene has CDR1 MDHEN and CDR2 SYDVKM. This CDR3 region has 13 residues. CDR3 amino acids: CASSFSTSGIQYF. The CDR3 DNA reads TGTGCCAGCAGTTTTTCGACTAGCGGGATCCAGTACTTC.

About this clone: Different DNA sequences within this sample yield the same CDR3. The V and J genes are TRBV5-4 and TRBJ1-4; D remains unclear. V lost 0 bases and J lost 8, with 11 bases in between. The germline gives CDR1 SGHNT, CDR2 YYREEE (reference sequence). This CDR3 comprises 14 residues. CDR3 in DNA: TGTGCCAGCAGCTTGGGCGGGGTAGGGGAAAAACTGTTTTTT. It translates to CASSLGGVGEKLFF.

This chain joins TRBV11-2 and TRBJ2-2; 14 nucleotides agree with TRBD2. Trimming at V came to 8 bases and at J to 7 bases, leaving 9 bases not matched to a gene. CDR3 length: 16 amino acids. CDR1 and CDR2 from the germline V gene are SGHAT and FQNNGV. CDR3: CASGRIGLAGGGELFF. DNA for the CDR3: TGTGCCAGCGGAAGAATTGGACTAGCGGGAGGCGGGGAGCTGTTTTTT.

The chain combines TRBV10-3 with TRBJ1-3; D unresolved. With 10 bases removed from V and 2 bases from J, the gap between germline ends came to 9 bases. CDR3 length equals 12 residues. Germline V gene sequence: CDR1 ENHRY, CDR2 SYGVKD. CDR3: CATSGTGNTIYF. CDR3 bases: TGTGCCACCTCGGGTACTGGAAACACCATATATTTT.

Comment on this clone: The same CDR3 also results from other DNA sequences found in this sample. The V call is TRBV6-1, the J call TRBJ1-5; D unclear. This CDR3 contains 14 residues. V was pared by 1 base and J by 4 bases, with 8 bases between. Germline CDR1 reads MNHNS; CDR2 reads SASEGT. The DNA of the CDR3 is TGTGCCAGCAGTGAAGGGGCGGGAAATCAGCCCCAGCATTTT. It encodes CASSEGAGNQPQHF.

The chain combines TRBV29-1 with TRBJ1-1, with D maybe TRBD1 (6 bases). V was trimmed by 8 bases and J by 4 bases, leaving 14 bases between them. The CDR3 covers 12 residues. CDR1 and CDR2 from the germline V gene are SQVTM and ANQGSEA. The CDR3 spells CSSREGGTEAFF. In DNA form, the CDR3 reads TGCAGCTCCCGGGAGGGGGGCACTGAAGCTTTCTTT.

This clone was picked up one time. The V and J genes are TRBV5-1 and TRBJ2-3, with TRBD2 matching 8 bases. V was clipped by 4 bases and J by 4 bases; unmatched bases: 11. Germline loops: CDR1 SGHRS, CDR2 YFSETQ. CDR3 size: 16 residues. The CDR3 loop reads CASSGLTSALSDTQYF. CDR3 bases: TGCGCCAGCAGCGGACTGACTAGCGCACTATCAGATACGCAGTATTTT.

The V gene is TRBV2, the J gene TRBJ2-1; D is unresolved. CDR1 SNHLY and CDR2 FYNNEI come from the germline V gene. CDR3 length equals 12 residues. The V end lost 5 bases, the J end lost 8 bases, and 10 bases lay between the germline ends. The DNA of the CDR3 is TGTGCCAGCAGTAGAACTGAAGATGAGCAGTTCTTC. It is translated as CASSRTEDEQFF. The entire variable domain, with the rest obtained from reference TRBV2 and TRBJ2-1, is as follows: EPEVTQTPSHQVTQMGQEVILRCVPISNHLYFYWYRQILGQKVEFLVSFYNNEISEKSEIFDDQFSVERPDGSNFTLKIRSTKLEDSAMYFCASSRTEDEQFFGPGTRLTVL.

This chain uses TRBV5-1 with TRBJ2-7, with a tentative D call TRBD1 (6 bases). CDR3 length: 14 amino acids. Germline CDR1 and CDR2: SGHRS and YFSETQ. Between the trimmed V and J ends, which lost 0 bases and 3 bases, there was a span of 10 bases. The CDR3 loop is CASSLGQESYEQYF. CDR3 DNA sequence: TGCGCCAGCAGCTTGGGACAGGAGAGCTACGAGCAGTACTTC.